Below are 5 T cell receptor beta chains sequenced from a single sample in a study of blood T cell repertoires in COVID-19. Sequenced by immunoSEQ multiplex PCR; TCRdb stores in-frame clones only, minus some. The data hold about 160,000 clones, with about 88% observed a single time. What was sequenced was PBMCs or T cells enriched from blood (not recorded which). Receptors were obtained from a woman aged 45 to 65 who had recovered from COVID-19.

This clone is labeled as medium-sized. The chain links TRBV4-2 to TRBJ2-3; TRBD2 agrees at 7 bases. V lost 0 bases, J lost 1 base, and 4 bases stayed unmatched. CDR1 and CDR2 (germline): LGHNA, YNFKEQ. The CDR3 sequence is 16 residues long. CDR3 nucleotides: TGTGCCAGCAGCCAAGAAGTAGCGGGCGGCACAGATACGCAGTATTTT. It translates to CASSQEVAGGTDTQYF.

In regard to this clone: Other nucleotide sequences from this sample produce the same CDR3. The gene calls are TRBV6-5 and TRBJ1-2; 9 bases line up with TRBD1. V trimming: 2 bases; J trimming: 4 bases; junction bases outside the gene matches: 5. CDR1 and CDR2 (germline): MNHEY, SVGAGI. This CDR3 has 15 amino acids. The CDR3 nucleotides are TGTGCCAGCAGTTACACCGGACAGGGGAGCTATGGCTACACCTTC. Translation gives CASSYTGQGSYGYTF.

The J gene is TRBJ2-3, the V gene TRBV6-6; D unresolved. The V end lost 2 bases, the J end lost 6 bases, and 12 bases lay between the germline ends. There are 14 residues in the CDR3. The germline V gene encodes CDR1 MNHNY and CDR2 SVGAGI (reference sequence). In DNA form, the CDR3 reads TGTGCCAGCAGTTACCCAGAACGCAGGGATACGCAGTATTTT. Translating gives CASSYPERRDTQYF.

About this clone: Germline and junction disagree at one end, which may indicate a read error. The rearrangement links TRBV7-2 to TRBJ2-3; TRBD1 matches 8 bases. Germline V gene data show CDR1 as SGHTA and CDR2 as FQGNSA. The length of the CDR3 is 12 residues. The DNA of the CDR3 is TGTGCCAGCAGGGACCCCGGGACAGGTTTTGATTTT. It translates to CASRDPGTGFDF.

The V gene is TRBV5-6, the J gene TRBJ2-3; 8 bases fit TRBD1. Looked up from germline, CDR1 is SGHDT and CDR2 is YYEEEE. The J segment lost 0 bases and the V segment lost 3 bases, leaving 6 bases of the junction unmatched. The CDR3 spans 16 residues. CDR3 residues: CASSSGTGVSTDTQYF. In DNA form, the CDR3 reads TGTGCCAGCAGCTCAGGGACAGGAGTGAGCACAGATACGCAGTATTTT. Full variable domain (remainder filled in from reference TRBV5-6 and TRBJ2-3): DAGVTQSPTHLIKTRGQQVTLRCSPKSGHDTVSWYQQALGQGPQFIFQYYEEEERQRGNFPDRFSGHQFPNYSSELNVNALLLGDSALYLCASSSGTGVSTDTQYFGPGTRLTVL.